This entry lists 28 T cell receptor beta chains sequenced from one sample in a study of T cells in Graves' hyperthyroidism and ophthalmopathy. There were TCR beta CDR3 regions amplified from RNA transcripts. The primer set for the first-round RT-PCR of the TCR CDR3 was HTBI. TCRdb recomputed calls from the multiplex PCR reads with MiXCR, one row per CDR3 protein. The sample includes hundreds of thousands of distinct CDR3 sequences, about 16% of them seen just once. The sample consisted of blood. Every receptor here comes from a woman aged 18 to 35 with Graves' ophthalmopathy.

The table lists this clonotype with many counts. The chain joins TRBV2 to TRBJ1-5; 11 bases fit TRBD1. J was trimmed by 3 bases and V by 7 bases; bases with no gene match: 5. This CDR3 region has 15 residues. From germline, CDR1 is SNHLY and CDR2 FYNNEI. CDR3 bases: TGTGCCAGCAAAAGGGACAGGGGGACCAATCAGCCCCAGCATTTT. This sequence encodes CASKRDRGTNQPQHF.

This clonotype came up a few times. The gene calls are TRBV19 and TRBJ2-1; TRBD2 aligns across 14 bases. J lost 8 bases, V lost 7 bases, and 13 bases had no gene match. Per germline, CDR1 LNHDA and CDR2 SQIVND (reference sequence). This CDR3 region has 17 residues. In DNA, the CDR3 is TGTGCCAGTACTGGGACTAGCGGGAGATATAGGGGAGATGAGCAGTTCTTC. It is translated as CASTGTSGRYRGDEQFF.

Ten or more counts support this clonotype. The gene calls are TRBV28 and TRBJ2-1, with D possibly TRBD2 on 6 matching bases. CDR1 and CDR2 (germline): MDHEN, SYDVKM. The V end was cut by 7 bases, the J end by 2 bases, with 18 bases between. The CDR3 covers 16 residues. DNA for the CDR3: TGTGCCAGCACCGCCCTCGGGGGTTCCACCTACAATGAGCAGTTCTTC. As protein: CASTALGGSTYNEQFF.

V usage is TRBV28 and J usage is TRBJ2-1; the match to TRBD2 covers 13 bases. Germline CDR1 reads MDHEN; CDR2 reads SYDVKM. Losses at the gene ends were 11 bases for V and 8 bases for J; bases not matched to a gene: 6. The CDR3 spans 13 residues. For the CDR3, the DNA is TGTGCCGGGGGGACTAGCGGGACCGATGAGCAGTTCTTC. Translated, it gives CAGGTSGTDEQFF.

V usage is TRBV5-1 and J usage is TRBJ2-1; 7 nucleotides match TRBD2. The germline V gene has CDR1 SGHRS and CDR2 YFSETQ. V gave up 3 bases and J gave up 5 bases; unmatched junction bases: 11. CDR3 size: 16 residues. CDR3 sequence: CASSWTGRGSNNEQFF. CDR3 nucleotide sequence: TGCGCCAGCAGCTGGACCGGGCGGGGGAGCAACAATGAGCAGTTCTTC.

This clonotype appeared many times. The chain carries TRBV7-9 and TRBJ2-5; no clear D. This CDR3 has 15 residues. V lost 1 base to trimming and J lost 5 bases, with 14 bases between them. CDR1 is SEHNR, CDR2 FQNEAQ, per germline (reference sequence). CDR3 DNA: TGTGCCAGCAGCTTAGACCACGGATTAGGGGAGACCCAGTACTTC. Residues: CASSLDHGLGETQYF. Looking up the rest from reference TRBV7-9 and TRBJ2-5 gives the full variable domain: DTGVSQNPRHKITKRGQNVTFRCDPISEHNRLYWYRQTLGQGPEFLTYFQNEAQLEKSRLLSDRFSAERPKGSFSTLEIQRTEQGDSAMYLCASSLDHGLGETQYFGPGTRLLVL.

In its sample, this clonotype was seen many times. The chain links TRBV14 to TRBJ2-7; 7 nucleotides match TRBD1. CDR1 and CDR2 from the germline V gene are SGHDN and FVKESK. Trimming cost V 2 bases and J 6 bases; bases outside gene matches: 10. This CDR3 has 15 residues. The CDR3 spells CASSQRRQGLLEQYF. CDR3 DNA sequence: TGTGCCAGCAGCCAAAGGAGACAGGGTCTACTCGAGCAGTACTTC.

This chain joins TRBV5-5 and TRBJ2-1, with 16 bases identical to TRBD2. The CDR3 is 19 amino acids. Germline V gene lookup returns CDR1 SGHKS and CDR2 YYEKEE (reference sequence). V was clipped by 7 bases and J by 0 bases; unmatched bases: 10. Written as DNA, the CDR3 is TGTGCCAGCGGCAGAGGGACTAGCGGGGGGGATATCTCCTACAATGAGCAGTTCTTC. Encoded protein: CASGRGTSGGDISYNEQFF.

This clonotype was detected ten times or more. This chain links TRBV11-2 with TRBJ2-1; no reliable D call. Germline lookup yields CDR1 SGHAT and CDR2 FQNNGV. The CDR3 contains 12 residues. V was trimmed by 5 bases and J by 7 bases, leaving 9 bases between them. Here the CDR3 DNA reads TGTGCCAGCAGCCGCGATAGGAATGAGCAGTTCTTC. Amino acids: CASSRDRNEQFF.

This clonotype was seen many times. The rearrangement uses TRBV3-1 and TRBJ2-2; either TRBD1 or TRBD2 may supply D (5 bases each). Germline CDR1 LGHDT, CDR2 YNNKEL (reference sequence). CDR3 size: 12 residues. Deletions cut 2 bases from V and 9 bases from J, with 7 bases between. The CDR3: CASSQLGRELFF. The CDR3 DNA reads TGTGCCAGCAGCCAACTGGGACGGGAGCTGTTTTTT.

At least ten counts were recorded for this clonotype. This rearrangement joins TRBV28 to TRBJ2-3, with unresolved D. The CDR3 is 15 amino acids. With 5 bases removed from V and 3 bases from J, the gap between germline ends came to 15 bases. Per the germline V gene, CDR1 is MDHEN and CDR2 is SYDVKM. The CDR3 nucleotides are TGTGCCAGCAGTCCCGCTGGCCGGCGAACAGATACGCAGTATTTT. Translating it yields CASSPAGRRTDTQYF.

This clonotype showed up many times. The CDR3 bases are TGCAGTGCCCCGGGACAGGGAGAGTTCGGCTACACCTTC. It specifies CSAPGQGEFGYTF. The V and J genes are TRBV20-1 and TRBJ1-2; 9 nucleotides match TRBD1. CDR3 length: 13 residues. V was pared by 6 bases and J by 8 bases, with 10 bases of the junction left unmatched. CDR1 DFQATT and CDR2 SNEGSKA come from the germline V gene (reference sequence).

Ten or more counts support this clonotype. The CDR3 bases are TGTGCCAGCAGTCCATTCAGGGGGCACAGCTACAATGAGCAGTTCTTC. It specifies CASSPFRGHSYNEQFF. V is TRBV12-3 or TRBV12-4 and J is TRBJ2-1; 8 nucleotides line up with TRBD1. The CDR3 covers 16 residues. J was trimmed by 3 bases and V by 5 bases; bases with no gene match: 9.

This clonotype was seen repeatedly, ten times or more. The CDR3 sequence is CATSRDHRLKTLQETQYF. The CDR3 coding sequence is TGTGCCACCAGCAGAGATCACCGTCTAAAAACCCTGCAAGAGACCCAGTACTTC. This chain uses TRBV15 with TRBJ2-5; no clear D. The CDR3 length is 18 residues. V lost 0 bases, J lost 2 bases, and 19 bases lay in between. Germline CDR1 LNHNV, CDR2 YYDKDF (reference sequence).

This clonotype was picked up many times. The CDR3 reads CAWSVLGLSGNTIYF. The CDR3 DNA reads TGTGCCTGGAGTGTACTTGGGCTCTCTGGAAACACCATATATTTT. The rearrangement links TRBV30 to TRBJ1-3; D unclear. From germline, CDR1 is GTSNPN and CDR2 SVGIG (reference sequence). V was shortened by 0 bases and J by 0 bases, with 9 bases between the two germline ends. This CDR3 has 15 amino acids.

The table lists this clonotype with many counts. The V call is TRBV5-1, the J call TRBJ2-1, with D perhaps given as TRBD1 or TRBD2 (5 bases each). The germline V and J ends were trimmed by 4 bases and 0 bases, with 11 bases remaining between them. The germline gives CDR1 SGHRS, CDR2 YFSETQ. CDR3 size: 15 residues. CDR3 amino acids: CASSPEGYSYNEQFF. For the CDR3, the DNA is TGCGCCAGCAGCCCCGAGGGGTACTCCTACAATGAGCAGTTCTTC.

On this clonotype itself: The junction and the germline gene differ at one end; a read error may be behind it. This chain links TRBV11-3 with TRBJ2-2, with a tentative D call TRBD1 (6 bases). The CDR3 has 18 amino acids. CDR1 is SGHNT and CDR2 is YENEEA in the germline V gene. CDR3 sequence (DNA): TGTGCCAGCAGCTTAGGGCCCAATCGGGCAGGGGAAACCGGGGAGCTGTTCTTT. The encoded protein is CASSLGPNRAGETGELFF.

This CDR3 reads CASSWRGDTEAFF. CDR3 DNA: TGCGCCAGCAGCTGGAGGGGGGACACTGAAGCTTTCTTT. The chain uses TRBV5-1 and TRBJ1-1, with D maybe TRBD1 (6 bases). The CDR3 is made up of 13 amino acids. The V end was cut by 3 bases, the J end by 3 bases, with 9 bases between. The germline CDR1 and CDR2 sequences are SGHRS and YFSETQ.

In this sample, this clonotype turned up many times. The chain is built from TRBV28 and TRBJ2-2; D is ambiguous. This CDR3 is 12 amino acids long. Trimming took 6 bases from V and 5 from J, leaving 7 bases between them. The germline V gene encodes CDR1 MDHEN and CDR2 SYDVKM. CDR3 nucleotide sequence: TGTGCCAGCAGCTTGGGAACCGGGGAGCTGTTTTTT. This translates into CASSLGTGELFF. Full variable domain (outside the CDR3, taken from reference TRBV28 and TRBJ2-2): DVKVTQSSRYLVKRTGEKVFLECVQDMDHENMFWYRQDPGLGLRLIYFSYDVKMKEKGDIPEGYSVSREKKERFSLILESASTNQTSMYLCASSLGTGELFFGEGSRLTVL.

This chain links TRBV4-1 with TRBJ1-4, with 9 positions matching TRBD1. The J segment lost 5 bases and the V segment lost 6 bases, leaving 4 bases of the junction unmatched. Germline CDR1 and CDR2: MGHRA and YSYEKL. CDR3 length: 14 residues. As DNA, the CDR3 is TGCGCCAGCAGGACCGGGACAGGGAATGAAAAACTGTTTTTT. Protein sequence: CASRTGTGNEKLFF.

This clonotype occurred many times. This sequence joins TRBV12-3 or TRBV12-4 and TRBJ2-7; TRBD1 is a possible D gene (7 bases). CDR3 length: 14 amino acids. V lost 3 bases to trimming and J lost 2 bases, with 11 bases between them. CDR3 sequence: CASSFRGVPYEQYF. CDR3 nucleotides: TGTGCCAGCAGTTTCAGGGGGGTCCCCTACGAGCAGTACTTC.

This clonotype has a count of ten or more. CDR3 coding DNA: TGCAGCGCCAAAGGGGCGGAAGAGACCCAGTACTTC. Translating it yields CSAKGAEETQYF. V is TRBV29-1 and J is TRBJ2-5, with D maybe TRBD1 (5 bases). CDR3 length equals 12 residues. Germline assignment: CDR1 SQVTM and CDR2 ANQGSEA. V lost 7 bases, J lost 3 bases, and 12 bases lay in between. The whole variable domain, filled in from reference TRBV29-1 and TRBJ2-5, reads SAVISQKPSRDICQRGTSLTIQCQVDSQVTMMFWYRQQPGQSLTLIATANQGSEATYESGFVIDKFPISRPNLTFSTLTVSNMSPEDSSIYLCSAKGAEETQYFGPGTRLLVL.

V gene TRBV20-1 combines with J gene TRBJ1-3; D remains ambiguous. Germline V gives CDR1 DFQATT, CDR2 SNEGSKA (reference sequence). The CDR3 runs 13 residues. V was cut by 3 bases and J by 3 bases, with 9 bases left in between. The CDR3 reads CSARGWGGNTIYF. The CDR3 coding sequence is TGCAGTGCTAGGGGGTGGGGTGGAAACACCATATATTTT.

This clonotype showed up many times. The chain joins TRBV6-1 to TRBJ2-7; 11 bases map to TRBD1. Trimming took 5 bases from V and 7 from J; bases not matched to a gene: 16. The CDR3 runs to 17 residues. Germline CDR1 and CDR2: MNHNS and SASEGT. CDR3 in amino acids: CASSLRPLGQGAEEQYF. CDR3 in DNA: TGTGCCAGCAGTCTTCGCCCGTTAGGACAGGGGGCGGAGGAGCAGTACTTC.

A word on this clonotype: Since a much larger clone is just one base distant, this may be a read error. V usage is TRBV20-1 and J usage is TRBJ2-5; a weak D match, TRBD1 (6 bases). This CDR3 is 14 amino acids long. Germline V gene lookup returns CDR1 DFQATT and CDR2 SNEGSKA (reference sequence). CDR3 coding DNA: TGCGGTGCTAGTCAAGGACAGTCCCAAGAGACCCAGTACTTC. Encoded protein: CGASQGQSQETQYF.

CDR3 nucleotides: TGTGCCAGCAGCTCCAAACAGGGGCCCACTGAAGCTTTCTTT. Translating gives CASSSKQGPTEAFF. This chain joins TRBV28 and TRBJ1-1; 7 nucleotides line up with TRBD1. The CDR3 is 14 amino acids. The V and J ends lost 6 bases and 4 bases, in that order; junction bases with no gene match: 8. Germline V gene lookup returns CDR1 MDHEN and CDR2 SYDVKM.

Ten or more counts support this clonotype. The chain couples TRBV7-8 to TRBJ1-5; D gene ambiguous. CDR3 size: 13 residues. The V end was cut by 5 bases, the J end by 8 bases, with 13 bases between. CDR1 and CDR2 (germline): SGHVS, FQNEAQ. The chain's CDR3 is CASSPSGVEPQHF. The DNA for the CDR3 is TGTGCCAGCAGCCCGTCTGGGGTTGAGCCCCAGCATTTT.

This clonotype was recorded at least ten times. This chain links TRBV14 with TRBJ1-1, with a tentative D call TRBD1 (5 bases). Germline assignment: CDR1 SGHDN and CDR2 FVKESK. Trimming left V 0 bases short and J 4 bases short, with 15 bases between. The CDR3 sequence is 16 residues long. The CDR3 reads CASSQEVGGLGTEAFF. CDR3 DNA sequence: TGTGCCAGCAGCCAAGAGGTTGGGGGACTTGGCACTGAAGCTTTCTTT.